The 24 T cell receptor beta chains below all came from one sample that was sequenced in a study of cytomegalovirus exposure and HLA in healthy donors. Amplification used 60 Vbeta primers and 13 Jbeta primers. Only in-frame clones appear in the TCRdb table, and some are missing; sequencing was by immunoSEQ multiplex PCR. The sample consists of around 130,000 clones, approximately 86% of them appearing once. Sequencing used PBMCs. These TCRs come from a middle-aged woman in good health and CMV-seronegative.

V usage is TRBV15 and J usage is TRBJ2-1; TRBD1 is a possible D gene (6 bases). Germline CDR1 reads LNHNV; CDR2 reads YYDKDF (reference sequence). There are 17 residues in the CDR3. The ends were cut back, 1 base at V and 5 bases at J, with 18 bases in the middle. DNA of the CDR3: TGTGCCACCAGCAGAGTCTTACAGGGTGCGGGCGACAATGAGCAGTTCTTC. Residues: CATSRVLQGAGDNEQFF.

V is TRBV5-1 and J is TRBJ2-2; unclear D gene. V gave up 0 bases and J gave up 3 bases, with 6 bases separating them. The CDR3 consists of 14 residues. Germline CDR1 reads SGHRS; CDR2 reads YFSETQ. The DNA of the CDR3 is TGCGCCAGCAGCTTGGACACCGACACCGGGGAGCTGTTTTTT. Protein product: CASSLDTDTGELFF. The complete variable domain, with remaining parts taken from reference TRBV5-1 and TRBJ2-2, reads KAGVTQTPRYLIKTRGQQVTLSCSPISGHRSVSWYQQTPGQGLQFLFEYFSETQRNKGNFPGRFSGRQFSNSRSEMNVSTLELGDSALYLCASSLDTDTGELFFGEGSRLTVL.

The chain combines TRBV28 with TRBJ1-2; perhaps TRBD1 as D (5 bases). Germline CDR1 reads MDHEN; CDR2 reads SYDVKM. Trimming stripped 4 bases from V and 9 bases from J, with 15 bases between. The length of the CDR3 is 13 residues. DNA of the CDR3: TGTGCCAGCAGTTGGGAGGGGCGTATGAGCTACACCTTC. Translated: CASSWEGRMSYTF.

V gene TRBV6-5 combines with J gene TRBJ2-5, with 8 bases fitting TRBD1. J lost 3 bases, V lost 7 bases, and 10 bases had no gene match. This CDR3 has 15 residues. CDR1 and CDR2 (germline): MNHEY, SVGAGI. CDR3 sequence (DNA): TGTGCCAGCAAAGACAGGGGCGCGTTAGAAGAGACCCAGTACTTC. It encodes CASKDRGALEETQYF.

This clone was detected once. Here the CDR3 DNA reads TGTGCCAGCAGTTACTCCTCAGGAAGCACAGATACGCAGTATTTT. This sequence encodes CASSYSSGSTDTQYF. The chain is built from TRBV6-5 and TRBJ2-3, with no clear D. This CDR3 region has 15 residues. The germline CDR1 and CDR2 sequences are MNHEY and SVGAGI. Trimming stripped 0 bases from V and 0 bases from J, with 7 bases between.

The chain couples TRBV14 to TRBJ2-7, with D hard to call. Trimming removed 4 bases from V and 5 bases from J, with 6 bases in between. Germline V gives CDR1 SGHDN, CDR2 FVKESK. The CDR3 is made up of 11 amino acids. The CDR3 DNA follows: TGTGCCAGCAGCCTTAGTGACGAGCAGTACTTC. The encoded protein is CASSLSDEQYF.

The chain combines TRBV25-1 with TRBJ1-1; 7 bases agree with TRBD1. Germline values: CDR1 MGHDK, CDR2 SYGVNS. The CDR3 totals 14 residues. V dropped 7 bases and J dropped 0; count of bases not matched to a gene: 5. The CDR3 here is CASKRQGLNTEAFF. As DNA, the CDR3 is TGTGCCAGCAAGAGACAGGGACTGAACACTGAAGCTTTCTTT.

This CDR3 reads CASSIGTGNEKLFF. The CDR3, as DNA: TGCGCCAGCAGCATAGGGACAGGGAATGAAAAACTGTTTTTT. The genes are TRBV5-1 and TRBJ1-4, with TRBD1 matching 9 bases. This CDR3 comprises 14 residues. Germline V lookup: CDR1 SGHRS, CDR2 YFSETQ. The V segment lost 4 bases and the J segment 5 bases; nucleotides outside the gene matches: 3. The full variable domain, its missing parts supplied by reference TRBV5-1 and TRBJ1-4, is KAGVTQTPRYLIKTRGQQVTLSCSPISGHRSVSWYQQTPGQGLQFLFEYFSETQRNKGNFPGRFSGRQFSNSRSEMNVSTLELGDSALYLCASSIGTGNEKLFFGSGTQLSVL.

The chain is built from TRBV6-5 and TRBJ1-2; possible D gene TRBD1, 6 bases. With 7 bases removed from V and 0 bases from J, the gap between germline ends came to 9 bases. CDR3 length: 13 residues. The germline V gene encodes CDR1 MNHEY and CDR2 SVGAGI. CDR3 protein: CASTDRTNYGYTF. CDR3 nucleotide sequence: TGTGCCAGCACCGACAGGACTAACTATGGCTACACCTTC.

This clone was observed a single time. The chain couples TRBV18 to TRBJ1-1; D perhaps matches TRBD1 (5 bases). This CDR3 has 14 amino acids. Looked up from germline, CDR1 is KGHSH and CDR2 is LQKENI. V lost 2 bases, J lost 3 bases, and 10 bases lay in between. The CDR3 DNA is TGTGCCAGCTCACCATCAGGGAAGGACACTGAAGCTTTCTTT. It codes for CASSPSGKDTEAFF.

The chain recombines TRBV6-1 with TRBJ2-3, with unresolved D. The CDR3 spans 11 residues. V lost 5 bases to trimming and J lost 6 bases, with 6 bases between them. Germline V lookup: CDR1 MNHNS, CDR2 SASEGT. CDR3 DNA: TGTGCCAGCAGTTCGTCCGATACGCAGTATTTT. Protein: CASSSSDTQYF.

This chain uses TRBV5-1 with TRBJ1-1; a weak D match, TRBD1 (6 bases). Germline V lookup: CDR1 SGHRS, CDR2 YFSETQ. The CDR3 length is 16 residues. V gave up 3 bases and J gave up 3 bases, with 18 bases separating them. CDR3 coding DNA: TGCGCCAGCAGCTCTACACAGGGAATAAGTTACACTGAAGCTTTCTTT. It specifies CASSSTQGISYTEAFF.

In DNA, the CDR3 is TGTGCCAGCAAGGGGCCGCGCTGGGAGCAGTACTTC. It specifies CASKGPRWEQYF. This chain links TRBV27 with TRBJ2-7, with a tentative D call TRBD1 (5 bases). The CDR3 runs 12 residues. The V gene lost 7 bases and the J gene lost 7 bases, with 14 bases spanning the gap. Germline V gives CDR1 MNHEY, CDR2 SMNVEV (reference sequence).

The chain links TRBV28 to TRBJ2-2, with D possibly being TRBD1 (6 bases). This CDR3 is 14 amino acids long. Germline V gene lookup returns CDR1 MDHEN and CDR2 SYDVKM. The V end was cut by 5 bases, the J end by 4 bases, with 11 bases between. The CDR3: CASSPQGITGELFF. The CDR3, as DNA: TGTGCCAGCAGTCCCCAGGGGATCACCGGGGAGCTGTTTTTT.

CDR3 nucleotide sequence: TGTGCCAGCTCCGGACAAAATTCTGGAAACACCATATATTTT. Amino acids: CASSGQNSGNTIYF. The rearrangement uses TRBV18 and TRBJ1-3; D may be TRBD1 (5 bases). The germline V gene encodes CDR1 KGHSH and CDR2 LQKENI. The CDR3 runs to 14 residues. The V end was cut by 6 bases, the J end by 1 base, with 10 bases between.

V gene TRBV9 combines with J gene TRBJ2-5, with 8 bases identical to TRBD1. This CDR3 comprises 15 residues. After removal of 0 bases from V and 4 bases from J, the junction contained 5 bases not matched to a gene. Germline assignment: CDR1 SGDLS and CDR2 YYNGEE. The CDR3: CASSVGPGGAETQYF. Here the CDR3 DNA reads TGTGCCAGCAGCGTAGGGCCAGGGGGCGCAGAGACCCAGTACTTC.

This clone was detected only once. This rearrangement joins TRBV9 to TRBJ2-1, with TRBD2 identical over 8 bases. Germline lookup yields CDR1 SGDLS and CDR2 YYNGEE. Losses at the gene ends were 3 bases for V and 0 bases for J; bases not matched to a gene: 8. The CDR3 runs to 17 residues. The CDR3 nucleotides read TGTGCCAGCAGCGCCCGAGGTAGCGGGAACTCCTACAATGAGCAGTTCTTC. Encoded protein: CASSARGSGNSYNEQFF.

The CDR3 DNA reads as TGTGCCAGCAGTTTATCAGGGGGGCACTATGGCTACACCTTC. Encoded protein: CASSLSGGHYGYTF. The rearrangement joins TRBV7-8 to TRBJ1-2; 7 bases are shared with TRBD1. There are 14 residues in the CDR3. V was clipped by 6 bases and J by 3 bases; unmatched bases: 7. Germline assignment: CDR1 SGHVS and CDR2 FQNEAQ.

This chain joins TRBV11-3 and TRBJ2-5, with 8 bases matching TRBD1. In germline, CDR1 is SGHNT, CDR2 YENEEA. This CDR3 comprises 14 residues. The V and J ends lost 3 bases and 3 bases, in that order; junction bases with no gene match: 3. CDR3 sequence (DNA): TGTGCCAGCAGCTTTCGGACAGGGAAAGAGACCCAGTACTTC. Protein sequence: CASSFRTGKETQYF.

The chain uses TRBV19 and TRBJ2-7; D may be TRBD2 (6 bases). Germline V lookup: CDR1 LNHDA, CDR2 SQIVND (reference sequence). The CDR3 has 15 amino acids. V lost 5 bases to trimming and J lost 0 bases, with 14 bases between them. The CDR3 loop reads CASSHSGGSSYEQYF. The CDR3 DNA is TGTGCCAGTAGTCACTCCGGGGGAAGCTCCTACGAGCAGTACTTC.

This clone was picked up one time. This sequence joins TRBV27 and TRBJ1-1, with D possibly being TRBD1 (6 bases). This CDR3 region has 15 residues. V shed 7 bases and J shed 5 bases, with 20 bases lying between them. Germline CDR1 MNHEY, CDR2 SMNVEV (reference sequence). The CDR3 coding sequence is TGTGCCAGCAAGCGACAGGCCGGGGCCACGACTGAAGCTTTCTTT. It is translated as CASKRQAGATTEAFF.

This clone came up a few times. The rearrangement uses TRBV13 and TRBJ1-4, with unresolved D. The CDR3 sequence is 13 residues long. Germline values: CDR1 PRHDT, CDR2 FYEKMQ (reference sequence). Between the trimmed V and J ends, which lost 2 bases and 8 bases, there was a span of 9 bases. For the CDR3, the DNA is TGTGCCAGCAGCTTATACGCCGAGGAAAAACTGTTTTTT. Translating gives CASSLYAEEKLFF. Looking up the rest from reference TRBV13 and TRBJ1-4 gives the full variable domain: AAGVIQSPRHLIKEKRETATLKCYPIPRHDTVYWYQQGPGQDPQFLISFYEKMQSDKGSIPDRFSAQQFSDYHSELNMSSLELGDSALYFCASSLYAEEKLFFGSGTQLSVL.

V gene TRBV27 combines with J gene TRBJ2-4; D gene unclear. The CDR3 consists of 14 residues. CDR1 MNHEY and CDR2 SMNVEV come from the germline V gene (reference sequence). V was clipped by 7 bases and J by 0 bases, with 10 bases between them. CDR3 in amino acids: CASNHRVAKNIQYF. The CDR3 coding sequence is TGTGCCAGCAACCATAGAGTAGCCAAAAACATTCAGTACTTC.

The V and J genes are TRBV11-3 and TRBJ2-7, with D maybe TRBD1 (6 bases). This CDR3 has 16 residues. CDR1 is SGHNT and CDR2 is YENEEA in the germline V gene. The ends were cut back, 0 bases at V and 4 bases at J, with 16 bases in the middle. The CDR3 DNA sequence: TGTGCCAGCAGCTTAGATCAGTACAGGGCTCGGTACGAGCAGTACTTC. It translates to CASSLDQYRARYEQYF.